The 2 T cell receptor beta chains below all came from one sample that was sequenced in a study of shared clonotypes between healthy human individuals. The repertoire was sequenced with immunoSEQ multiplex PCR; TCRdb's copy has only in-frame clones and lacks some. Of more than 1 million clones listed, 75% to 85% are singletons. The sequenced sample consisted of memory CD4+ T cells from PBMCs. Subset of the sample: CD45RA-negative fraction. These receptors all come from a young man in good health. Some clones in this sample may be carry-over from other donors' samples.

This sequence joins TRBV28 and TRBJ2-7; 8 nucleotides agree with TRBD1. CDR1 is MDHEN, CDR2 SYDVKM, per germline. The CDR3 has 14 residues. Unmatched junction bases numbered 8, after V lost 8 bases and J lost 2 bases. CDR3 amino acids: CASQIQGATYEQYF. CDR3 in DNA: TGTGCCAGCCAGATCCAGGGGGCCACCTACGAGCAGTACTTC. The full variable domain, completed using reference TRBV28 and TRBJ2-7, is DVKVTQSSRYLVKRTGEKVFLECVQDMDHENMFWYRQDPGLGLRLIYFSYDVKMKEKGDIPEGYSVSREKKERFSLILESASTNQTSMYLCASQIQGATYEQYFGPGTRLTVT.

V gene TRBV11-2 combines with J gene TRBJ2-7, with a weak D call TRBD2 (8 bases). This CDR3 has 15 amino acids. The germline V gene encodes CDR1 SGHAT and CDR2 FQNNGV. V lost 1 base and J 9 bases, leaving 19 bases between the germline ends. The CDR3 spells CASSLAGGTAAGQYF. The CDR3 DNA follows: TGTGCCAGCAGCTTAGCGGGAGGGACAGCCGCTGGGCAGTACTTC.